Presented here are 16 T cell receptor beta chains from one specimen sequenced in a study of OX40 agonist ivuxolimab in advanced cancers. TCRdb's table, derived via immunoSEQ multiplex PCR, lists solely in-frame clones and lacks some. There are 60,000 to 65,000 clones in the sample; nearly 90% occur only once, and 12% lies in the top ten. Sequencing used CD4+ or CD8+ T cells sorted from blood, obtained in a trial of the OX40 agonist ivuxolimab. These receptors originate from an adult with an advanced solid tumor such as melanoma, head and neck, liver or kidney cancer.

In DNA, the CDR3 is TGTGCCAGCAGAGAGGGAGCTACCTCCGGTGAAAAACTGTTTTTT. Translation gives CASREGATSGEKLFF. V and J are TRBV13 and TRBJ1-4, with unresolved D. Between the trimmed V and J ends, which lost 6 bases and 7 bases, there was a span of 18 bases. This CDR3 comprises 15 residues. Looked up from germline, CDR1 is PRHDT and CDR2 is FYEKMQ (reference sequence).

The rearrangement uses TRBV18 and TRBJ2-1, with 16 nucleotides matching TRBD2. V dropped 0 bases and J dropped 16; count of bases not matched to a gene: 12. The CDR3 runs 17 residues. Germline V CDR1 and CDR2: KGHSH, LQKENI. The CDR3 protein is CASSPPKGLAGGLDQFF. The CDR3 nucleotides read TGTGCCAGCTCACCACCGAAGGGACTAGCGGGAGGGTTAGATCAATTCTTC. Based on the CDR3 plus reference TRBV18 and TRBJ2-1, the full variable domain is NAGVMQNPRHLVRRRGQEARLRCSPMKGHSHVYWYRQLPEEGLKFMVYLQKENIIDESGMPKERFSAEFPKEGPSILRIQQVVRGDSAAYFCASSPPKGLAGGLDQFFGPGTRLTVL.

This clone was seen once. The rearrangement uses TRBV4-1 and TRBJ2-5; 11 nucleotides line up with TRBD2. The trim removed 3 bases at V and 4 bases at J, leaving 4 bases unmatched. The length of the CDR3 is 15 residues. The V gene's germline CDR1 is MGHRA and CDR2 YSYEKL. In DNA, the CDR3 is TGCGCCAGCAGCCAGACTAGCGGGGTGGTAGAGACCCAGTACTTC. It codes for CASSQTSGVVETQYF.

This rearrangement joins TRBV25-1 to TRBJ1-2; no clear D. The germline V gene has CDR1 MGHDK and CDR2 SYGVNS. The CDR3 extends over 13 amino acids. V shed 0 bases and J shed 8 bases, with 10 bases lying between them. CDR3 nucleotides: TGTGCCAGCAGTGAATATGAGGTTCGGGGCTACACCTTC. As protein: CASSEYEVRGYTF.

This chain links TRBV6-6 with TRBJ2-2; TRBD1 matches at 12 bases. Germline assignment: CDR1 MNHNY and CDR2 SVGAGI (reference sequence). Trimming removed 2 bases from V and 6 bases from J; junction bases left unmatched: 4. This CDR3 spans 16 amino acids. The CDR3 region has the DNA TGTGCCAGCAGTTACATGGGACAGGGGGCAGCCGGGGAGCTGTTTTTT. Protein product: CASSYMGQGAAGELFF.

The chain employs TRBV4-1 and TRBJ2-7, with D tentatively TRBD1 or TRBD2 (5 bases each). Germline-derived CDR1 and CDR2 are MGHRA and YSYEKL. This CDR3 spans 14 amino acids. V was pared by 3 bases and J by 2 bases, with 11 bases between. CDR3 nucleotide sequence: TGCGCCAGCAGCCAGGCATTGGGACCCTACGAGCAGTACTTC. The encoded protein is CASSQALGPYEQYF.

The chain couples TRBV28 to TRBJ2-5; 7 bases fit TRBD2. The CDR3 spans 14 residues. Germline V gene data show CDR1 as MDHEN and CDR2 as SYDVKM. The V and J ends lost 8 bases and 4 bases, in that order; junction bases with no gene match: 10. The CDR3 DNA sequence: TGTGCCAGCGGGGGGGGAAGGGTTGGAGAGACCCAGTACTTC. The encoded protein is CASGGGRVGETQYF.

This CDR3 reads CSFRDSGQETQYF. CDR3 bases: TGTTCTTTTAGGGACAGCGGACAAGAGACCCAGTACTTC. V gene TRBV21-1 combines with J gene TRBJ2-5; the D call in the table, TRBD1, was not verified against the DNA. TRBV21-1 is deemed a pseudogene. The CDR3 loop spans 13 amino acids.

V usage is TRBV9 and J usage is TRBJ2-1, with a weak D call TRBD1 (6 bases). The CDR3 length is 14 residues. Germline CDR1 and CDR2: SGDLS and YYNGEE. The germline V and J ends were trimmed by 0 bases and 4 bases, with 8 bases remaining between them. The DNA for the CDR3 is TGTGCCAGCAGCGTAGAGGGGACATACAATGAGCAGTTCTTC. Translation gives CASSVEGTYNEQFF.

J is TRBJ2-3 and V is TRBV7-8, with D unclear. Trimming removed 2 bases at V and 2 bases at J, with 5 bases between. Looked up from germline, CDR1 is SGHVS and CDR2 is FQNEAQ. The CDR3 has 13 residues. The CDR3 sequence: CASSLLITDTQYF. In nucleotides, the CDR3 is TGTGCCAGCAGCTTATTAATCACAGATACGCAGTATTTT.

The table lists this clone with a count of one. This chain joins TRBV5-1 and TRBJ1-2; D perhaps matches TRBD1 (5 bases). CDR1 and CDR2 from the germline V gene are SGHRS and YFSETQ. The CDR3 spans 13 residues. Deletions cut 4 bases from V and 4 bases from J, with 11 bases between. This CDR3 is CASSPGRSYGYTF. The CDR3 nucleotides are TGCGCCAGCAGCCCGGGACGGTCCTATGGCTACACCTTC.

The V call is TRBV29-1, the J call TRBJ1-5; D might be TRBD1 (5 bases). Deletions cut 7 bases from V and 5 bases from J, with 15 bases between. The germline V gene has CDR1 SQVTM and CDR2 ANQGSEA. The CDR3 is 13 residues long. The CDR3, as DNA: TGCAGCGCAAAACAAGACAGAGATCAGCCCCAGCATTTT. It yields the protein CSAKQDRDQPQHF. The entire variable domain, with the rest obtained from reference TRBV29-1 and TRBJ1-5, is as follows: SAVISQKPSRDICQRGTSLTIQCQVDSQVTMMFWYRQQPGQSLTLIATANQGSEATYESGFVIDKFPISRPNLTFSTLTVSNMSPEDSSIYLCSAKQDRDQPQHFGDGTRLSIL.

The genes are TRBV2 and TRBJ2-2; TRBD1 aligns across 8 bases. V trimming: 10 bases; J trimming: 5 bases; junction bases outside the gene matches: 6. Germline V gene sequence: CDR1 SNHLY, CDR2 FYNNEI. The CDR3 runs to 13 residues. CDR3 amino acids: CATPDRATGELFF. The CDR3 coding sequence is TGTGCCACCCCGGACAGGGCGACCGGGGAGCTGTTTTTT.

This clone was recorded once. This chain joins TRBV5-4 and TRBJ1-4, with D perhaps matching TRBD1 (5 bases). Germline values: CDR1 SGHNT, CDR2 YYREEE (reference sequence). CDR3 length: 14 residues. With 0 bases removed from V and 4 bases from J, the gap between germline ends came to 7 bases. The chain's CDR3 is CASSLGQYNEKLFF. The CDR3, as DNA: TGTGCCAGCAGCTTGGGACAGTATAATGAAAAACTGTTTTTT.

V and J are TRBV11-1 and TRBJ2-2; 8 positions match TRBD2. The ends lost 1 base at V and 0 bases at J; junction bases unmatched: 7. The CDR3 spans 18 residues. The germline V gene has CDR1 SGHAT and CDR2 FQDESV (reference sequence). The CDR3, as DNA: TGTGCCAGCAGCTTAGATGTTCCGCGGGAGGCGAACACCGGGGAGCTGTTTTTT. It specifies CASSLDVPREANTGELFF.

This chain uses TRBV5-1 with TRBJ2-7, with unresolved D. CDR1 is SGHRS and CDR2 is YFSETQ in the germline V gene. The CDR3 totals 12 residues. Trimming took 0 bases from V and 3 from J, leaving 4 bases between them. CDR3 coding DNA: TGCGCCAGCAGCTTGGGTGTCTACGAGCAGTACTTC. It codes for CASSLGVYEQYF.